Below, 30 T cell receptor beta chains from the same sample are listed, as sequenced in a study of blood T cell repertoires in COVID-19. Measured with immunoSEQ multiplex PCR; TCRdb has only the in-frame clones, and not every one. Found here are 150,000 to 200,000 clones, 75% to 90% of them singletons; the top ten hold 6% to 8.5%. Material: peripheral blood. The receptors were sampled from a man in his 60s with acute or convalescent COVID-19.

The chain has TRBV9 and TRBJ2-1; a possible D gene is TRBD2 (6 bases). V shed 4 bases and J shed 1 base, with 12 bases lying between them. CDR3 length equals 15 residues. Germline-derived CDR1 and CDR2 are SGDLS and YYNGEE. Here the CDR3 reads CASSYGGESYNEQFF. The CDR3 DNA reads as TGTGCCAGCAGCTACGGGGGAGAATCCTACAATGAGCAGTTCTTC.

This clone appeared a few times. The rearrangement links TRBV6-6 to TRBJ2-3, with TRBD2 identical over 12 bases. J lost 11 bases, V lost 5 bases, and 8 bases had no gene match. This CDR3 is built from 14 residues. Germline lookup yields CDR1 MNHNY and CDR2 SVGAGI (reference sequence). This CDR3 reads CASSPRTSGTVQYF. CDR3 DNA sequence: TGTGCCAGCAGTCCCAGGACTAGCGGGACGGTGCAGTATTTT.

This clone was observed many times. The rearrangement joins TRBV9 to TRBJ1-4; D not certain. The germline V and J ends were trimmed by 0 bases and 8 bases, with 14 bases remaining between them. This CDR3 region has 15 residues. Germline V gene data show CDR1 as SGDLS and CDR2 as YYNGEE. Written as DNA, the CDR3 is TGTGCCAGCAGCGTAGCGCTTACCCCAGGCGAAAAACTGTTTTTT. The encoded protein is CASSVALTPGEKLFF. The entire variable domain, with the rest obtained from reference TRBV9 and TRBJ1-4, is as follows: DSGVTQTPKHLITATGQRVTLRCSPRSGDLSVYWYQQSLDQGLQFLIQYYNGEERAKGNILERFSAQQFPDLHSELNLSSLELGDSALYFCASSVALTPGEKLFFGSGTQLSVL.

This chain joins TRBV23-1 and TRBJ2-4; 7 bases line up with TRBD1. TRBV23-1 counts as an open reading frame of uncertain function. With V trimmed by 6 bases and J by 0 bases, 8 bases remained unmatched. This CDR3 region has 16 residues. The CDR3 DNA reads TGCGCCAGCAGCCGAGACAGGGAACTAGCCAAAAACATTCAGTACTTC. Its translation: CASSRDRELAKNIQYF.

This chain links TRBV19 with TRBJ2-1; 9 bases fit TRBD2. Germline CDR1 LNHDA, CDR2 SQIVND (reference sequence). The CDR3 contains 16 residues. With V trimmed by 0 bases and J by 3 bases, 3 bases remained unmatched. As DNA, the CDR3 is TGTGCCAGTAGTATAGATCGTAGCGGGAGCTACAATGAGCAGTTCTTC. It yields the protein CASSIDRSGSYNEQFF.

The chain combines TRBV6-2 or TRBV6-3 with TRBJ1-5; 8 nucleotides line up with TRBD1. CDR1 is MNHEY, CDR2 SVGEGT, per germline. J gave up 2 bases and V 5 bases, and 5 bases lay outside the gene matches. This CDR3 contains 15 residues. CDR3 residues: CASSPGGAGNQPQHF. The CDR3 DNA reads TGTGCCAGCAGTCCAGGGGGCGCGGGCAATCAGCCCCAGCATTTT.

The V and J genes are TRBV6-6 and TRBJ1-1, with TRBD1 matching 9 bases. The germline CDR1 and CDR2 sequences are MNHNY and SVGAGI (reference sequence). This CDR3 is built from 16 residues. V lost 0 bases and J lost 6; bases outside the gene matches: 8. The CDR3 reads CASSYSSTGGSSEAFF. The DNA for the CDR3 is TGTGCCAGCAGTTACTCGAGTACAGGGGGCAGTTCTGAAGCTTTCTTT.

This chain's CDR3 is CASRLGYEQYF. The CDR3 coding sequence is TGTGCCAGCAGGCTAGGCTACGAGCAGTACTTC. The gene calls are TRBV5-8 and TRBJ2-7, with D unclear. The CDR3 spans 11 residues. Between the trimmed V and J ends, which lost 5 bases and 3 bases, there was a span of 6 bases. The germline gives CDR1 SGHTS, CDR2 YDEGEE.

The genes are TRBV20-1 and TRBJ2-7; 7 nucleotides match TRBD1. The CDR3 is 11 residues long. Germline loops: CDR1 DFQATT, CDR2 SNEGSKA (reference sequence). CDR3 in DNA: TGCCGACGGACAGGTTCCTACGAGCAGTACTTC. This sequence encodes CRRTGSYEQYF.

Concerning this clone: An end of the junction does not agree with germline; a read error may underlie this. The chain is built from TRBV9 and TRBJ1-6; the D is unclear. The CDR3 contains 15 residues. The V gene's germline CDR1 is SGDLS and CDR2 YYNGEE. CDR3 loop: CASSVATGSGSPLHF. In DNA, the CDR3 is TGCGCCAGCAGCGTGGCAACCGGTAGCGGTTCACCCCTCCACTTT.

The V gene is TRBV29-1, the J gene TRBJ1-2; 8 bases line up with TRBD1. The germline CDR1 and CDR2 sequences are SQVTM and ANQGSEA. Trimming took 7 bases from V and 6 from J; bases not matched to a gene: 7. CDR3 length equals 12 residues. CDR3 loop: CSARQGRDGYTF. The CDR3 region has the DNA TGCAGCGCCCGACAGGGGAGGGATGGCTACACCTTC.

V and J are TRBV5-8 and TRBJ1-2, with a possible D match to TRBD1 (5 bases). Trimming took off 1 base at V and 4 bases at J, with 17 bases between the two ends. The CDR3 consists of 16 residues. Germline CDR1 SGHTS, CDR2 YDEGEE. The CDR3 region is CASSLWAPDSTYGYTF. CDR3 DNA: TGTGCCAGCAGCTTGTGGGCCCCTGACAGTACCTATGGCTACACCTTC.

The CDR3 spells CASSPVRRSPNYGYTF. CDR3 in DNA: TGTGCCAGCAGCCCCGTCCGTCGGTCCCCTAACTATGGCTACACCTTC. V usage is TRBV7-9 and J usage is TRBJ1-2, with no clear D. From germline, CDR1 is SEHNR and CDR2 FQNEAQ (reference sequence). Trimming shortened V by 5 bases and J by 0 bases, and 16 bases separated the two germline ends. This CDR3 is 16 amino acids long.

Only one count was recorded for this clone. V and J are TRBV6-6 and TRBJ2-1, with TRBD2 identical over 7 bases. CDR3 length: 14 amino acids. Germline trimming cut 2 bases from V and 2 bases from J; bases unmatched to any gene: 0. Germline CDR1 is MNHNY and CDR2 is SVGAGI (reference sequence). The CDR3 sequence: CASSYGLAYNEQFF. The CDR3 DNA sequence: TGTGCCAGCAGTTACGGACTAGCCTACAATGAGCAGTTCTTC.

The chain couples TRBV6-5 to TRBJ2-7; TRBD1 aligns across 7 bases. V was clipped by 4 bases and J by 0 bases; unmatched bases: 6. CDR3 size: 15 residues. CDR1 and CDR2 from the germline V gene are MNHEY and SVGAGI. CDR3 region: CASSSYWTGSYEQYF. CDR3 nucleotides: TGTGCCAGCAGTTCCTACTGGACAGGCTCCTACGAGCAGTACTTC.

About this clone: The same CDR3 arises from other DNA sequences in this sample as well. The CDR3 DNA sequence: TGTGCCTGGAGTGGTCCGGGTTTAGATTCACCCCTCCACTTT. It encodes CAWSGPGLDSPLHF. The chain couples TRBV30 to TRBJ1-6; D remains ambiguous. CDR3 length: 14 amino acids. V shed 1 base and J shed 8 bases, with 12 bases lying between them. Germline CDR1 GTSNPN, CDR2 SVGIG (reference sequence). Combining the CDR3 with reference TRBV30 and TRBJ1-6 gives the whole variable domain SQTIHQWPATLVQPVGSPLSLECTVEGTSNPNLYWYRQAAGRGLQLLFYSVGIGQISSEVPQNLSASRPQDRQFILSSKKLLLSDSGFYLCAWSGPGLDSPLHFGNGTRLTVT.

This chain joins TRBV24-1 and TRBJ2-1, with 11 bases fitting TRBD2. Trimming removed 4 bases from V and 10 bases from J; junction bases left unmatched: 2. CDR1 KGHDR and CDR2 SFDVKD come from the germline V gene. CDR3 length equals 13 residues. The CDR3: CATSDRLAGEQFF. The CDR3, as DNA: TGTGCCACCAGTGACAGACTAGCGGGAGAGCAGTTCTTC.

CDR3 DNA: TGTGCCAGCAGCATAGACAGGGAAAGGGGCTACACCTTC. Translation: CASSIDRERGYTF. V and J are TRBV6-5 and TRBJ1-2; 7 bases map to TRBD1. This CDR3 comprises 13 residues. The V segment lost 6 bases and the J segment 8 bases; nucleotides outside the gene matches: 9. The germline V gene encodes CDR1 MNHEY and CDR2 SVGAGI.

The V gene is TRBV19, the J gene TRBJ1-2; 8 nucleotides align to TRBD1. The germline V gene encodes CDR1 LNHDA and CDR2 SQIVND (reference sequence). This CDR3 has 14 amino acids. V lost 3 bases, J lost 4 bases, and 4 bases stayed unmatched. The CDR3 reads CASSILGQGYGYTF. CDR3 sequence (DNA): TGTGCCAGTAGTATCCTTGGACAGGGCTATGGCTACACCTTC.

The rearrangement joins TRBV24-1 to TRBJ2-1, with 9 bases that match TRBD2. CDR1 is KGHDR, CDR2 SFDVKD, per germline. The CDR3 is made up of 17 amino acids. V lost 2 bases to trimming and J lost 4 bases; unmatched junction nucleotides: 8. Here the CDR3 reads CATSDSRGRAVYNEQFF. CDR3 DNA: TGTGCCACCAGTGATTCTCGCGGGAGGGCGGTTTACAATGAGCAGTTCTTC.

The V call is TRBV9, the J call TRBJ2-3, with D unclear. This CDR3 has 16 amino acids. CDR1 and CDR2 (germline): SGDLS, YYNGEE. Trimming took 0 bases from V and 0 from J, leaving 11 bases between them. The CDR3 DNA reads TGTGCCAGCAGCGTAGGAGGATACCTCAGCACAGATACGCAGTATTTT. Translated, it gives CASSVGGYLSTDTQYF.

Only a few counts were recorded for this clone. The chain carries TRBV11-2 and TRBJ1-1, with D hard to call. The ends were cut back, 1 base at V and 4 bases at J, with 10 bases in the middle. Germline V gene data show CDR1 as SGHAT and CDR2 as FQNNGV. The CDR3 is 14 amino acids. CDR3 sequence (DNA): TGTGCCAGCAGCTTAGTTCCAGGCCCCACTGAAGCTTTCTTT. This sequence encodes CASSLVPGPTEAFF.

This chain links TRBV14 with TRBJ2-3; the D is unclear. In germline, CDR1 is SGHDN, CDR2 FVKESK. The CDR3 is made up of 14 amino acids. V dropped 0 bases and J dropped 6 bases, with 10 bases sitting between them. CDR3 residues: CASSQDGAYDTQYF. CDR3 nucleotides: TGTGCCAGCAGCCAAGACGGAGCGTACGATACGCAGTATTTT. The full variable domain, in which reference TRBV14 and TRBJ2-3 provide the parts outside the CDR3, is EAGVTQFPSHSVIEKGQTVTLRCDPISGHDNLYWYRRVMGKEIKFLLHFVKESKQDESGMPNNRFLAERTGGTYSTLKVQPAELEDSGVYFCASSQDGAYDTQYFGPGTRLTVL.

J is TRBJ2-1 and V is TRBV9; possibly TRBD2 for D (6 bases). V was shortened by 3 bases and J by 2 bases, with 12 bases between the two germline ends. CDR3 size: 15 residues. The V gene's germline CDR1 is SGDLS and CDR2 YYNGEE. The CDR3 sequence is CASSADSGAYNEQFF. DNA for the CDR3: TGTGCCAGCAGCGCCGATTCGGGGGCCTACAATGAGCAGTTCTTC.

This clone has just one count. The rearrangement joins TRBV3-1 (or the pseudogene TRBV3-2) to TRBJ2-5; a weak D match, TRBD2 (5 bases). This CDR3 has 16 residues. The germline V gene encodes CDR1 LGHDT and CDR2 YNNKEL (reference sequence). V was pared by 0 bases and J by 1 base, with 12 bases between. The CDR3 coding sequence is TGTGCCAGCAGCCAAGATCCGGGGAGCGGCCAAGAGACCCAGTACTTC. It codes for CASSQDPGSGQETQYF.

CDR3 coding DNA: TGTGCCAGCAGCGTAGCTACGGCGGGCCTATATACGCAGTATTTT. This encodes CASSVATAGLYTQYF. This sequence joins TRBV9 and TRBJ2-3; possibly TRBD2 for D (5 bases). Between the trimmed V and J ends, which lost 0 bases and 7 bases, there was a span of 15 bases. CDR1 is SGDLS and CDR2 is YYNGEE in the germline V gene. The CDR3 is 15 residues long.

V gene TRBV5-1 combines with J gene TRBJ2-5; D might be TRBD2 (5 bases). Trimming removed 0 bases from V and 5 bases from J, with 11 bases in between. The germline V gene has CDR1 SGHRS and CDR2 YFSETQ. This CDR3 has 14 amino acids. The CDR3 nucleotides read TGCGCCAGCAGCTTGGCCGGGGATTTGGAGACCCAGTACTTC. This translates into CASSLAGDLETQYF.

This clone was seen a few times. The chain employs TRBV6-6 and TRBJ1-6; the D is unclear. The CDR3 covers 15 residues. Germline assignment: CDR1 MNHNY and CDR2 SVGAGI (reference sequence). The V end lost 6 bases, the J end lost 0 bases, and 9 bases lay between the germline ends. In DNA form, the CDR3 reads TGTGCCAGCAGGATCCCGAGCTCCTATAATTCACCCCTCCACTTT. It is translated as CASRIPSSYNSPLHF.

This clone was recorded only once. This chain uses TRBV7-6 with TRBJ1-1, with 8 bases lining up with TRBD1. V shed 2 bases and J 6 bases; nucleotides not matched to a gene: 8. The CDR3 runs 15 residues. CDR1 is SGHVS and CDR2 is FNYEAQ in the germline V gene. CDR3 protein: CASSLSLGQASEAFF. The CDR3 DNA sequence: TGTGCCAGCAGCTTATCTCTGGGACAGGCATCTGAAGCTTTCTTT.

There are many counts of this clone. Here the CDR3 reads CAASRRGSYEQYF. CDR3 bases: TGTGCCGCCTCTCGAAGGGGCTCCTACGAGCAGTACTTC. V is TRBV3-1 (or the pseudogene TRBV3-2) and J is TRBJ2-7, with D maybe TRBD1 (5 bases). CDR3 length: 13 residues. Germline CDR1 is LGHDT and CDR2 is YNNKEL (reference sequence). Trimming took 11 bases from V and 0 from J, leaving 14 bases between them.